These 15 T cell receptor beta chains share one sample of origin, sequenced in a study of shared clonotypes between healthy human individuals. Libraries were prepared by immunoSEQ multiplex PCR; TCRdb keeps only in-frame clonotypes and omits some of them. There are 950,000 to 1,100,000 clones in the sample; about 74% occur only once, and about 1.5% lies in the top ten. The sequenced material came from memory CD4+ T cells sorted from blood. Subset given: CD45RA-negative fraction. The receptors here all came from a man aged 18 to 30 in good health.

The chain links TRBV6-1 to TRBJ2-1; 7 bases align to TRBD1. The CDR3 extends over 13 amino acids. The germline gives CDR1 MNHNS, CDR2 SASEGT. V shed 10 bases, J shed 5 bases, and the junction held 8 bases outside the gene matches. CDR3 region: CATRDSLNNEQFF. As DNA, the CDR3 is TGTGCCACCCGGGACAGTCTGAACAATGAGCAGTTCTTC.

The chain uses TRBV4-3 and TRBJ2-1; D call uncertain. Germline-derived CDR1 and CDR2 are LGHNA and YSLEER. CDR3 length: 17 amino acids. The V and J ends lost 5 bases and 6 bases respectively, with 23 bases between them. The CDR3 is CASSGKGSPDLTNEQFF. DNA for the CDR3: TGCGCCAGCAGCGGGAAGGGCTCCCCGGATTTGACCAATGAGCAGTTCTTC.

The J gene is TRBJ2-5, the V gene TRBV7-8, with D perhaps TRBD2 (5 bases). This CDR3 is built from 14 residues. Looked up from germline, CDR1 is SGHVS and CDR2 is FQNEAQ. V dropped 5 bases and J dropped 2 bases, with 12 bases sitting between them. CDR3 in amino acids: CASSPGQRQETQYF. Here the CDR3 DNA reads TGTGCCAGCAGCCCGGGCCAGCGGCAAGAGACCCAGTACTTC.

V gene TRBV18 combines with J gene TRBJ2-5; the D gene is possibly TRBD1 (6 bases). Germline V gene data show CDR1 as KGHSH and CDR2 as LQKENI. Trimming left V 5 bases short and J 1 base short, with 8 bases between. This CDR3 is built from 13 residues. The CDR3 region is CASSGTLQETQYF. The CDR3 nucleotides read TGTGCCAGCTCAGGGACACTCCAAGAGACCCAGTACTTC. Combining the CDR3 with reference TRBV18 and TRBJ2-5 gives the whole variable domain NAGVMQNPRHLVRRRGQEARLRCSPMKGHSHVYWYRQLPEEGLKFMVYLQKENIIDESGMPKERFSAEFPKEGPSILRIQQVVRGDSAAYFCASSGTLQETQYFGPGTRLLVL.

This sequence joins TRBV5-4 and TRBJ2-1; TRBD2 agrees at 12 bases. V dropped 4 bases and J dropped 9; count of bases not matched to a gene: 11. The CDR3 length is 16 residues. CDR1 and CDR2 (germline): SGHNT, YYREEE (reference sequence). CDR3 sequence reads: CASSPRGGLAGTEQFF. The CDR3 DNA reads TGTGCCAGCAGCCCCCGGGGTGGACTAGCGGGGACTGAGCAGTTCTTC.

This chain links TRBV4-3 with TRBJ2-3; a possible D gene is TRBD2 (5 bases). The CDR3 is 14 residues long. The V end lost 1 base, the J end lost 4 bases, and 9 bases lay between the germline ends. Germline V gives CDR1 LGHNA, CDR2 YSLEER. The CDR3 DNA reads as TGCGCCAGCAGCCAAGGAGGGCGGGCAGATACGCAGTATTTT. Its translation: CASSQGGRADTQYF.

V gene TRBV10-1 combines with J gene TRBJ2-5, with a tentative D call TRBD2 (6 bases). Germline CDR1 reads WNHNN; CDR2 reads SYGVQD (reference sequence). This CDR3 has 15 amino acids. The CDR3 loop is CVKPRRETRQETQYF. The CDR3 DNA follows: TGCGTTAAACCACGGAGGGAGACGCGTCAAGAGACCCAGTACTTC.

V usage is TRBV29-1 and J usage is TRBJ2-2; D possibly corresponds to TRBD2 (7 bases). This CDR3 region has 14 residues. The V and J ends lost 3 bases and 5 bases respectively, with 13 bases between them. The germline V gene has CDR1 SQVTM and CDR2 ANQGSEA. The CDR3 bases are TGCAGCGTTGACGCGGGGGCACGGACCGGGGAGCTGTTTTTT. It is translated as CSVDAGARTGELFF.

This sequence joins TRBV29-1 and TRBJ2-3, with TRBD2 identical over 12 bases. Germline CDR1 reads SQVTM; CDR2 reads ANQGSEA. CDR3 size: 24 residues. V was clipped by 0 bases and J by 3 bases; unmatched bases: 28. In nucleotides, the CDR3 is TGCAGCGTTGAAGATCTTCCGACTAGCGGGAGATATTGGGGTCCTAAATTTGGGACAGATACGCAGTATTTT. It translates to CSVEDLPTSGRYWGPKFGTDTQYF.

This sequence joins TRBV28 and TRBJ2-5, with unresolved D. V dropped 2 bases and J dropped 5 bases, with 12 bases sitting between them. CDR1 and CDR2 from the germline V gene are MDHEN and SYDVKM. The CDR3 covers 14 residues. The CDR3 nucleotides read TGTGCCAGCAGTTTACGGACCCCTCAGGAGACCCAGTACTTC. This sequence encodes CASSLRTPQETQYF.

The chain employs TRBV4-3 and TRBJ1-1; weak D call: TRBD1 (6 bases). CDR3 length: 16 amino acids. The V and J ends lost 0 bases and 1 base respectively, with 12 bases between them. Germline V gives CDR1 LGHNA, CDR2 YSLEER. The DNA of the CDR3 is TGCGCCAGCAGCCAAGACGGGAGGGGGGGGAACACTGAAGCTTTCTTT. Residues: CASSQDGRGGNTEAFF.

V is TRBV19 and J is TRBJ1-1, with D uncertain. Trimming stripped 2 bases from V and 7 bases from J, with 8 bases between. CDR1 LNHDA and CDR2 SQIVND come from the germline V gene (reference sequence). The CDR3 is made up of 12 amino acids. The CDR3 coding sequence is TGTGCCAGTAGTATACTACGTGGTGAAGCTTTCTTT. Protein: CASSILRGEAFF.

This clone was counted between two and nine times. The chain couples TRBV28 to TRBJ1-1, with D uncertain. Trimming removed 4 bases from V and 1 base from J, with 10 bases in between. This CDR3 region has 14 residues. Germline V lookup: CDR1 MDHEN, CDR2 SYDVKM. CDR3 DNA sequence: TGTGCCAGCAGTTCGCCAGACAAGAACACTGAAGCTTTCTTT. It yields the protein CASSSPDKNTEAFF.

The V and J genes are TRBV6-7 and TRBJ2-2; 16 positions agree with TRBD2. TRBV6-7 carries the ORF label, with uncertain function. The CDR3 is 18 amino acids. V shed 6 bases, J shed 7 bases, and the junction held 11 bases outside the gene matches. The CDR3 region is CASRTGTSGRATGGELFF. The DNA for the CDR3 is TGTGCCAGCAGAACCGGGACTAGCGGGAGGGCCACGGGCGGGGAGCTGTTTTTT.

This clone was observed a handful of times. This CDR3 is also generated by other DNA sequences in the sample. The gene calls are TRBV18 and TRBJ2-3; 7 bases agree with TRBD1. Per germline, CDR1 KGHSH and CDR2 LQKENI. V was clipped by 1 base and J by 3 bases; unmatched bases: 4. This CDR3 spans 15 amino acids. The CDR3 DNA is TGTGCCAGCTCACCACAGGGGGCTGGGACAGATACGCAGTATTTT. Translating gives CASSPQGAGTDTQYF.